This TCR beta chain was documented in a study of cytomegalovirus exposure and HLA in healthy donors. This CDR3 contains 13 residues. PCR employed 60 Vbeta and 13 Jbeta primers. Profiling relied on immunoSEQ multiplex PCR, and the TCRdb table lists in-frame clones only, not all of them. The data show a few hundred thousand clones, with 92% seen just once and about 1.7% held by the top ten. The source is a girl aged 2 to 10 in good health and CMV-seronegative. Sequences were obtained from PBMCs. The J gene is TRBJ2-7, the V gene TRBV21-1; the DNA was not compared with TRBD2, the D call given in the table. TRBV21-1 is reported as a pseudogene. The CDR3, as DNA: TGTGCCAGTACCCTGGGACTCTCCTACGAGCAGTACTTC. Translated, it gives CASTLGLSYEQYF.